Sequencing of this TCR beta chain was carried out in a study of blood T cell repertoires in COVID-19 (dated by TCRdb to 2018 to 2020). Describing the broader study: The collaborator samples originated in the United States, Italy and Spain and spanned the acute and convalescent phases of COVID-19. The prospective study material was composed of cDNA or gDNA derived from T cells, B-cell-depleted T cells, or PBMCs. Deeply sampled blood TCRbeta repertoires from subjects exposed to, actively infected with, or recovered from COVID-19 were included in the dataset. The repertoires were released in a freely available public database meant as a resource for research on the immune response to SARS-CoV-2. Samples were obtained from the ongoing ImmuneRACE study (first 160 participants) and from about 1,300 subjects provided by 6 global collaborators. Sample metadata almost always included a de-identified subject ID, COVID-19 status, age in years and sex. Where available, HLA class I and class II types were obtained from metadata supplied by the sample provider rather than from assay-based typing. Overall results and qualifications from the work: How much clinical and demographic metadata was included differed by source and by participant, and the metadata was provided uncurated.

TCRbeta CDR3 regions were amplified from genomic DNA by means of the immunoSEQ Assay, a bias-controlled multiplex PCR. The authors' analysis ran thus. Nucleated cell counts per sample were estimated from amplification of reference gene primers within the assay. Sequence reads were collapsed and filtered to measure the absolute abundance of every unique TCRbeta CDR3 rearrangement. For each sample, productive Simpson clonality was calculated as the square root of Simpson's diversity index across productive rearrangements. In TCRdb, the immuneACCESS table is reduced to in-frame sequences with V and J assigned. These tables do not hold every clone; where another copy was compared, an unresolved V gene accounts for under half, and the others remain unexplained. That table gives V, J and clone size, and the DNA gave D and trimming. For this sample the table gives roughly 180,000 clones, of which around 85% were detected only once. The ten largest clones add up to roughly 5% of the sample.

Notes on this clone: Its target antigen remains unknown. Per-base qualities were not stored, and no clone one base away is much larger.

The junction shows trimming of 1 base on V and 9 bases on J, plus 19 bases between the germline ends. In the germline V gene (reference sequence), CDR1 corresponds to LGHDT and CDR2 to YNNKEL. The CDR3 has 16 amino acids, counting the end cysteine and phenylalanine. The kept DNA is CDR3 alone, 48 bases in frame from the first base. In the prospective study, participants were roughly 18 to 100 years old, resided in around 25 geographic areas of the United States, and were enrolled through a virtual design. In the prospective study, cohorts were assigned on the basis of participant-reported clinical history obtained from a screening survey and a study questionnaire. Each participant in the prospective study had whole blood, serum and a nasopharyngeal or oropharyngeal swab collected by mobile phlebotomists. Over a 2-month period, participants in the prospective study had the option of providing additional blood draws and questionnaires. Blood samples from the prospective study were shipped frozen or at room temperature prior to DNA extraction.

The sequence joins TRBV3-1 (or the pseudogene TRBV3-2) to TRBJ2-1; the D gene is possibly TRBD1, with 5 bases matching. Sequences were obtained from PBMCs or T cells enriched from blood (not recorded which). The clonotype was recovered from a woman aged 40 to 50 with acute COVID-19. In nucleotides, the sequence is TGTGCCAGCAGCCAAGCCCTGGGGTTAGGGGTAAGTGAGCAGTTCTTC. Translation gives CASSQALGLGVSEQFF.